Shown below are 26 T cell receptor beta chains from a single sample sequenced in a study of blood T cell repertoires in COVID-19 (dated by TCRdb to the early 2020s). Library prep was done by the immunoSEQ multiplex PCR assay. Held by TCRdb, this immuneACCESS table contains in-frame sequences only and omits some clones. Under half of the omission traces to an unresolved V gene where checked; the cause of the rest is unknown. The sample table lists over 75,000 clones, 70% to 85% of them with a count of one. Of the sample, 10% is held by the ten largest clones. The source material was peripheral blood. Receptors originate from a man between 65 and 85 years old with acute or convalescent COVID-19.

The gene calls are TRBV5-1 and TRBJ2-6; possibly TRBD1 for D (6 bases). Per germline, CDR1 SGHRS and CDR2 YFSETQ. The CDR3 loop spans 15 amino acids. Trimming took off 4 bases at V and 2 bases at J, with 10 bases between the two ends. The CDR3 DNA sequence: TGCGCCAGCAGCCATGGGGGCACTGGGGCCAACGTCCTGACTTTC. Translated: CASSHGGTGANVLTF.

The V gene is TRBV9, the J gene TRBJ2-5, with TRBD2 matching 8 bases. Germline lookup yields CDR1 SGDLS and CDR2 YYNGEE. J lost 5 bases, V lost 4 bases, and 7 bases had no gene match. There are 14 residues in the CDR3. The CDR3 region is CASSTRRGGETQYF. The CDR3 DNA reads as TGTGCCAGCAGCACCAGACGGGGGGGCGAGACCCAGTACTTC.

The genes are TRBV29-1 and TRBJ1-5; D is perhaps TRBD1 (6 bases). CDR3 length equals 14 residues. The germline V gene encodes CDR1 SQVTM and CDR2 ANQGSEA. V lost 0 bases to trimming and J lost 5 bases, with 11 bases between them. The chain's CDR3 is CSVEDKQGDQPQHF. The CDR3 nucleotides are TGCAGCGTTGAAGACAAACAGGGTGATCAGCCCCAGCATTTT.

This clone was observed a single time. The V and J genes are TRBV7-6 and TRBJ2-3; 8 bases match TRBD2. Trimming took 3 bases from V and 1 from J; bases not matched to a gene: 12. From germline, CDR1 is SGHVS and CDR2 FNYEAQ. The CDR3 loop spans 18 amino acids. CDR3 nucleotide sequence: TGTGCCAGCAGCTTGAACCGGGGGGGCGGTCGGGGCACAGATACGCAGTATTTT. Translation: CASSLNRGGGRGTDTQYF.

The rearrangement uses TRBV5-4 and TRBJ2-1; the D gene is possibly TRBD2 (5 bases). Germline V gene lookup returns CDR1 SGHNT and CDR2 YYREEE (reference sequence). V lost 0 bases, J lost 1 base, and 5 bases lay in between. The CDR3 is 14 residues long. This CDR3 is CASSLGGSYNEQFF. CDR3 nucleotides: TGTGCCAGCAGCTTGGGAGGGTCCTACAATGAGCAGTTCTTC.

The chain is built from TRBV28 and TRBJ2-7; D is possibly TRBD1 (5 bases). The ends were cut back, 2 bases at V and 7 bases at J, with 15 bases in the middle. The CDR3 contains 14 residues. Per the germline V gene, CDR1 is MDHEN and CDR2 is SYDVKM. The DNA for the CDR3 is TGTGCCAGCAGTTTAGCAGGGCCCCCGAGGGAGCAGTACTTC. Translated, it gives CASSLAGPPREQYF.

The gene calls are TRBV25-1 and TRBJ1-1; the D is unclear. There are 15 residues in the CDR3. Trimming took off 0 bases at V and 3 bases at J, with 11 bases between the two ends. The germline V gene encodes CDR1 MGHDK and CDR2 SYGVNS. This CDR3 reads CASSEYYSPYTEAFF. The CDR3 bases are TGTGCCAGCAGTGAATATTATAGCCCGTACACTGAAGCTTTCTTT.

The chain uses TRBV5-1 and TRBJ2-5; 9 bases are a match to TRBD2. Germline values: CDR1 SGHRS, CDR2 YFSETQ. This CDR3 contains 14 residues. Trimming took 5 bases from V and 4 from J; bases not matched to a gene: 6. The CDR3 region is CASSTASGTETQYF. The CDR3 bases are TGCGCCAGCAGTACGGCTAGCGGGACAGAGACCCAGTACTTC.

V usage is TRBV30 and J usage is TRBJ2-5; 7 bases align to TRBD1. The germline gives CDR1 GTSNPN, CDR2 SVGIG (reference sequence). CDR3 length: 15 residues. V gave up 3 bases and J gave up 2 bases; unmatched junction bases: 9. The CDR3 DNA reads TGTGCCTGGAGCCCAGGGACCAGGGGGCAAGAGACCCAGTACTTC. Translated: CAWSPGTRGQETQYF.

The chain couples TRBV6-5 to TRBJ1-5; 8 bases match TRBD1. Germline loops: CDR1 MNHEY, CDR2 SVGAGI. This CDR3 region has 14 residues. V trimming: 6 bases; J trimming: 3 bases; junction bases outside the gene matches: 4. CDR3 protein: CASSRDRYNQPQHF. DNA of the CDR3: TGTGCCAGCAGCCGGGACAGGTACAATCAGCCCCAGCATTTT.

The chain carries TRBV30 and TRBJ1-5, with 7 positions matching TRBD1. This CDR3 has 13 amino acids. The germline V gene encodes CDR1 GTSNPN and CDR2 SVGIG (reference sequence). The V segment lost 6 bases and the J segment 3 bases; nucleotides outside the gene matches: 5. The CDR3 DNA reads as TGTGCCTGTGACAGGGCCTACAATCAGCCCCAGCATTTT. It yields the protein CACDRAYNQPQHF.

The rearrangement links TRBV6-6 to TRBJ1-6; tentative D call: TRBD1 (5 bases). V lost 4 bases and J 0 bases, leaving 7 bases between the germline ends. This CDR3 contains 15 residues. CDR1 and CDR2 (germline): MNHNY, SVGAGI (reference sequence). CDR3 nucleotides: TGTGCCAGCAGTTCCAGGGACTCCTATAATTCACCCCTCCACTTT. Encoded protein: CASSSRDSYNSPLHF.

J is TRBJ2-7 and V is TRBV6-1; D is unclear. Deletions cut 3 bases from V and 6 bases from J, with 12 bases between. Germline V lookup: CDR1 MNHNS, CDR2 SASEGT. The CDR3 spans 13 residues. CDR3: CASSDVYRGEQYF. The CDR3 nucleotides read TGTGCCAGCAGTGACGTATACCGAGGCGAGCAGTACTTC.

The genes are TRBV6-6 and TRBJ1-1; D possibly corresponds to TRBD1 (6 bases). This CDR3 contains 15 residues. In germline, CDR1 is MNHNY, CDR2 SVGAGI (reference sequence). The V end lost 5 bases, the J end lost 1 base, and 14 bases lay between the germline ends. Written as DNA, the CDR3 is TGTGCCAGCAGTAACCACAGGGATACGAACACTGAAGCTTTCTTT. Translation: CASSNHRDTNTEAFF.

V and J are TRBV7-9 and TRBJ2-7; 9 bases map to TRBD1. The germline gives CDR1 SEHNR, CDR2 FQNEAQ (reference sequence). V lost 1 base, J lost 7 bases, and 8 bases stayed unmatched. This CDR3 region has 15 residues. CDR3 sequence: CASSLDQGQGLEQYF. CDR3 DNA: TGTGCCAGCAGCTTAGATCAGGGACAGGGCTTGGAGCAGTACTTC.

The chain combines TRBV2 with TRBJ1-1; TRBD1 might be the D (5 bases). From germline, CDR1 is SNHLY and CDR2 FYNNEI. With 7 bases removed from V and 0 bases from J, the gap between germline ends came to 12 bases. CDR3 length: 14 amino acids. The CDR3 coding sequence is TGTGCCAGCAAGAGACAGAACATGAACACTGAAGCTTTCTTT. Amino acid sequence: CASKRQNMNTEAFF. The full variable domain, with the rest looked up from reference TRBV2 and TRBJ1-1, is EPEVTQTPSHQVTQMGQEVILRCVPISNHLYFYWYRQILGQKVEFLVSFYNNEISEKSEIFDDQFSVERPDGSNFTLKIRSTKLEDSAMYFCASKRQNMNTEAFFGQGTRLTVV.

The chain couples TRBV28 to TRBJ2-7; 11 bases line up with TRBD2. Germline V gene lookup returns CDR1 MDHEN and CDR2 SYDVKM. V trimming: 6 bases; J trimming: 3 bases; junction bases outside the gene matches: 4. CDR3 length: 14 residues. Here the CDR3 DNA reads TGTGCCAGCAGGCCGGGACTAGCGGTCTACGAGCAGTACTTC. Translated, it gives CASRPGLAVYEQYF.

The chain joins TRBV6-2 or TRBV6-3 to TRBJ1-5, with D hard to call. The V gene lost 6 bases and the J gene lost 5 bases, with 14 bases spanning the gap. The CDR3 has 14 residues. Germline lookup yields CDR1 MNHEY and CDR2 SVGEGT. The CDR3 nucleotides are TGTGCCAGCAGCCCACCCCGGGAGTATCAGCCCCAGCATTTT. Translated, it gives CASSPPREYQPQHF.

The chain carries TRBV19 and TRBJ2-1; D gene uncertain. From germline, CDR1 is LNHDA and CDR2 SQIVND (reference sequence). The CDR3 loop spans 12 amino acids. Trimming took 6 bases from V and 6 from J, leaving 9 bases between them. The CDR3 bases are TGTGCCAGTAGATCCTTCAGCAATGAGCAGTTCTTC. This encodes CASRSFSNEQFF.

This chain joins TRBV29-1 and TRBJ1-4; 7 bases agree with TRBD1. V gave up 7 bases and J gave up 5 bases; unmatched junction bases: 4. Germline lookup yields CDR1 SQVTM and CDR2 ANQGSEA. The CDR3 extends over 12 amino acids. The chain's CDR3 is CSARGLNEKLFF. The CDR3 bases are TGCAGCGCAAGGGGGCTCAATGAAAAACTGTTTTTT.

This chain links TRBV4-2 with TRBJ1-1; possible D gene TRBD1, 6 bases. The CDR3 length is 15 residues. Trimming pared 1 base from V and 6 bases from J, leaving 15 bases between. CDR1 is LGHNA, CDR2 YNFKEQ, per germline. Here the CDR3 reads CASSQVERGHAEAFF. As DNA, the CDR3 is TGTGCCAGCAGCCAAGTCGAAAGGGGACACGCTGAAGCTTTCTTT.

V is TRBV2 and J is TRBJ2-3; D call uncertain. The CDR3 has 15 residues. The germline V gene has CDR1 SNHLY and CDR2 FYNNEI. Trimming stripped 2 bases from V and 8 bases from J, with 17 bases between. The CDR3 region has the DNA TGTGCCAGCAGTGAAATCTTCACCCAGGCTGGTACGCAGTATTTT. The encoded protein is CASSEIFTQAGTQYF. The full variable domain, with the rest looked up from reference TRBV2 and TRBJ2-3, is EPEVTQTPSHQVTQMGQEVILRCVPISNHLYFYWYRQILGQKVEFLVSFYNNEISEKSEIFDDQFSVERPDGSNFTLKIRSTKLEDSAMYFCASSEIFTQAGTQYFGPGTRLTVL.

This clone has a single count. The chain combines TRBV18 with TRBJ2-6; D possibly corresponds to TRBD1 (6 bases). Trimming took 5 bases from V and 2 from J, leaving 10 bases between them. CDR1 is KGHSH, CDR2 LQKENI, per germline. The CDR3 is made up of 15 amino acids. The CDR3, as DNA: TGTGCCAGCTCAAAAAACAGGGCTGGGGCCAACGTCCTGACTTTC. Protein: CASSKNRAGANVLTF.

CDR3 coding DNA: TGTGCCTGGAGTGTACTCACAGGGGGAAGGCGCACTGAAGCTTTCTTT. Its translation: CAWSVLTGGRRTEAFF. V and J are TRBV30 and TRBJ1-1; TRBD1 matches 8 bases. The CDR3 runs to 16 residues. Germline V gene lookup returns CDR1 GTSNPN and CDR2 SVGIG (reference sequence). V lost 0 bases to trimming and J lost 4 bases; unmatched junction nucleotides: 10.

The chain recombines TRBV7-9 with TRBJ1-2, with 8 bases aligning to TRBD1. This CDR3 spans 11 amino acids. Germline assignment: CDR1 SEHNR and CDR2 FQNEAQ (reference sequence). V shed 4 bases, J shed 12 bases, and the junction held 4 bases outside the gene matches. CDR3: CASSYDRGHTF. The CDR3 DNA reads TGTGCCAGCAGCTACGACAGGGGACACACCTTC.

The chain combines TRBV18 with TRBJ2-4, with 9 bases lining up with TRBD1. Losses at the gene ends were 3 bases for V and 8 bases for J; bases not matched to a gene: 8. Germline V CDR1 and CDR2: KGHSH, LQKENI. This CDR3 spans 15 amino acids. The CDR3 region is CASSPWTGVGYIQYF. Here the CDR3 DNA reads TGTGCCAGCTCACCTTGGACAGGGGTTGGGTACATTCAGTACTTC. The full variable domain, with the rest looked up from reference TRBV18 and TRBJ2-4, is NAGVMQNPRHLVRRRGQEARLRCSPMKGHSHVYWYRQLPEEGLKFMVYLQKENIIDESGMPKERFSAEFPKEGPSILRIQQVVRGDSAAYFCASSPWTGVGYIQYFGAGTRLSVL.